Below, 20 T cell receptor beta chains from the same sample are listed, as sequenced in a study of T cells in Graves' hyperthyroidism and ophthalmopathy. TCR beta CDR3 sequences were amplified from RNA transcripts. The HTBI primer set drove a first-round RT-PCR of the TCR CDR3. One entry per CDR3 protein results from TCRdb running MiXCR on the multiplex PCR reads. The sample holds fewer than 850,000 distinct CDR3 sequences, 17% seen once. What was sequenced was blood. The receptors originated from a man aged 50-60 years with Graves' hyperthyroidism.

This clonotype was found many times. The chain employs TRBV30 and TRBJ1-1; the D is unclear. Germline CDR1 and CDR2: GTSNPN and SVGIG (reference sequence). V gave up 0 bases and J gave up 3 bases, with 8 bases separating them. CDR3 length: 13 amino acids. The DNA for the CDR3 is TGTGCCTGGAGTGTACTTAGGGACACTGAAGCTTTCTTT. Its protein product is CAWSVLRDTEAFF.

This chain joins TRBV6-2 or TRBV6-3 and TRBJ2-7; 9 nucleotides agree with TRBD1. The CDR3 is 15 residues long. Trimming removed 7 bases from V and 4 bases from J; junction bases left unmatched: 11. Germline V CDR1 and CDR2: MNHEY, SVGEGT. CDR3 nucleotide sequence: TGTGCCAGCACCACCTTGGACAGGGGACGGTACGAGCAGTACTTC. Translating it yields CASTTLDRGRYEQYF.

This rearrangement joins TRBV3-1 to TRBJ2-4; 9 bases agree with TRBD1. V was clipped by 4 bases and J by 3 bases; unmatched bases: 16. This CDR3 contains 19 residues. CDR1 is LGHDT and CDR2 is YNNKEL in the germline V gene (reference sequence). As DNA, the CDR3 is TGTGCCAGCAGCCCCCCCTTGGGGACAGGGAATAAGATCAAAAACATTCAGTACTTC. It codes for CASSPPLGTGNKIKNIQYF.

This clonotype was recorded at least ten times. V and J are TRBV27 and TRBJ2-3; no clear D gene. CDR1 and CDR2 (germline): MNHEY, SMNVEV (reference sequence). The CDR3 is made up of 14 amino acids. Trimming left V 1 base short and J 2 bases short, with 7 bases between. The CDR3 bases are TGTGCCAGCAGTTTATGGGGTCACACAGATACGCAGTATTTT. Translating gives CASSLWGHTDTQYF.

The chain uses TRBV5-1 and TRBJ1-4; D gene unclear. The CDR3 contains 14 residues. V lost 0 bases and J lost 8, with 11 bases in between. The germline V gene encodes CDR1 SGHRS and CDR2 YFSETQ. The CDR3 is CASSLVGTREKLFF. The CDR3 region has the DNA TGCGCCAGCAGCTTGGTTGGAACACGGGAAAAACTGTTTTTT. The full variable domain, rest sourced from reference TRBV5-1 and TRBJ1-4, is KAGVTQTPRYLIKTRGQQVTLSCSPISGHRSVSWYQQTPGQGLQFLFEYFSETQRNKGNFPGRFSGRQFSNSRSEMNVSTLELGDSALYLCASSLVGTREKLFFGSGTQLSVL.

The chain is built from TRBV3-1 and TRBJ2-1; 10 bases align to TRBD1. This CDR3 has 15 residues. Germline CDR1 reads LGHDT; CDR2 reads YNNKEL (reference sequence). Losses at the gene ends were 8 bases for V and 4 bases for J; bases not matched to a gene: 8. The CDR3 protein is CASRRSGQGYNEQFF. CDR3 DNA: TGTGCCAGCCGCCGTTCGGGACAGGGGTACAATGAGCAGTTCTTC.

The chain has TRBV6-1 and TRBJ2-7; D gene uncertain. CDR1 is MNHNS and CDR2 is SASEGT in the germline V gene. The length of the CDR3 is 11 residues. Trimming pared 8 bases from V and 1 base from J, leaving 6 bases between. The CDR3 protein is CASATSYEQYF. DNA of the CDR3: TGTGCCAGCGCAACATCCTACGAGCAGTACTTC.

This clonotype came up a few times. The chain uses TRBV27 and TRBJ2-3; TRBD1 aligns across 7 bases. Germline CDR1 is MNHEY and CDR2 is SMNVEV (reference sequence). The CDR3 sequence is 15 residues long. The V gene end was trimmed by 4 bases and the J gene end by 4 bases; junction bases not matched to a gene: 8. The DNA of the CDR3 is TGTGCCAGCAGTTATGACAGGGAATCCGCAGATACGCAGTATTTT. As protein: CASSYDRESADTQYF.

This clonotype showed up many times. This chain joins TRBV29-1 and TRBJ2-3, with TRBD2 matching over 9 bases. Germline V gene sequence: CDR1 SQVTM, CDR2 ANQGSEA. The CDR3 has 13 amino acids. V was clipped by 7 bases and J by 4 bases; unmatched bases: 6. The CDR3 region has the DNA TGCAGCGCGCTAGGCGGGAGGGCAGATACGCAGTATTTT. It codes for CSALGGRADTQYF.

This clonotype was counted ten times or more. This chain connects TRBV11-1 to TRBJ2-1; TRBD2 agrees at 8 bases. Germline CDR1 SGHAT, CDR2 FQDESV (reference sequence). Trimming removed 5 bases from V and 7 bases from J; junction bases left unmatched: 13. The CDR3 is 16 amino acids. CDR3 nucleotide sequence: TGTGCCAGCAGCCGCTTCAGCGGGAGAAGAGGGAATGAGCAGTTCTTC. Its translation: CASSRFSGRRGNEQFF. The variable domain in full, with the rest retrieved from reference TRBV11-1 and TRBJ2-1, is EAEVAQSPRYKITEKSQAVAFWCDPISGHATLYWYRQILGQGPELLVQFQDESVVDDSQLPKDRFSAERLKGVDSTLKIQPAELGDSAMYLCASSRFSGRRGNEQFFGPGTRLTVL.

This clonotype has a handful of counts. CDR3 in DNA: TGCGCCAGCAGCCAAGTGACAGCGAACACTGAAGCTTTCTTT. Its protein product is CASSQVTANTEAFF. The gene calls are TRBV4-1 and TRBJ1-1; D possibly corresponds to TRBD1 (5 bases). Germline V lookup: CDR1 MGHRA, CDR2 YSYEKL. V lost 1 base and J lost 1, with 7 bases in between. CDR3 length equals 14 residues.

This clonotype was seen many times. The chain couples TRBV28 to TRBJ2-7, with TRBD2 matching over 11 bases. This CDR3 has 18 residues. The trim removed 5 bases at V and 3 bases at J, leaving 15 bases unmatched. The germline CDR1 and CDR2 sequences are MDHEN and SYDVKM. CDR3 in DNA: TGTGCCAGCAGTATGGCGGGACTAGCGGCTGGGGGACTCTACGAGCAGTACTTC. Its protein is CASSMAGLAAGGLYEQYF.

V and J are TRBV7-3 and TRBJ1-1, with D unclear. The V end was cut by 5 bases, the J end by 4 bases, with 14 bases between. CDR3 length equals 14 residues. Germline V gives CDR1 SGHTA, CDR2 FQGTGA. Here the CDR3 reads CASSPRPEGTEAFF. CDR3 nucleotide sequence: TGTGCCAGCAGCCCCCGACCGGAAGGCACTGAAGCTTTCTTT.

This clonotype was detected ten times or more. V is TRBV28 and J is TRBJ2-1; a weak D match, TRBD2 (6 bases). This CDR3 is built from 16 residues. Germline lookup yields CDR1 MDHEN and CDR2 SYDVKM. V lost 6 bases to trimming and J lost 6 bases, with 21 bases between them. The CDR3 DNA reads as TGTGCCAGCAGCACCCCCCGACTAGTCACGGGCAATGAGCAGTTCTTC. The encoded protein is CASSTPRLVTGNEQFF. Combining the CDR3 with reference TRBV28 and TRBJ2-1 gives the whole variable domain DVKVTQSSRYLVKRTGEKVFLECVQDMDHENMFWYRQDPGLGLRLIYFSYDVKMKEKGDIPEGYSVSREKKERFSLILESASTNQTSMYLCASSTPRLVTGNEQFFGPGTRLTVL.

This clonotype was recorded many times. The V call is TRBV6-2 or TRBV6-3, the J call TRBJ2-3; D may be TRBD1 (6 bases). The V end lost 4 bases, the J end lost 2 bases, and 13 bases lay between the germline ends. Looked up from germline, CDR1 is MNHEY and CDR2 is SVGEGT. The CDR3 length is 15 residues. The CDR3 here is CASSFAGVNTDTQYF. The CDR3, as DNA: TGTGCCAGCAGTTTCGCAGGGGTTAACACAGATACGCAGTATTTT.

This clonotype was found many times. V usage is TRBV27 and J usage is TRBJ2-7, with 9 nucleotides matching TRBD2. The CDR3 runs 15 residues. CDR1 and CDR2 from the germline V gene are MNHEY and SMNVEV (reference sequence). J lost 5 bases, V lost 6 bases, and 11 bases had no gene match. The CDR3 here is CASRPGLAHIHEQYF. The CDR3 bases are TGTGCCAGCAGACCGGGACTAGCCCATATCCACGAGCAGTACTTC.

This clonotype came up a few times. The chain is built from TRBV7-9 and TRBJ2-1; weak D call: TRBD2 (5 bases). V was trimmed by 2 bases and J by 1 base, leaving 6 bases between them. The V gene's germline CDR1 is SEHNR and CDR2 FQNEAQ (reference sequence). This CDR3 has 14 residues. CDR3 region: CASSLIASYNEQFF. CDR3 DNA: TGTGCCAGCAGCTTAATAGCGTCCTACAATGAGCAGTTCTTC.

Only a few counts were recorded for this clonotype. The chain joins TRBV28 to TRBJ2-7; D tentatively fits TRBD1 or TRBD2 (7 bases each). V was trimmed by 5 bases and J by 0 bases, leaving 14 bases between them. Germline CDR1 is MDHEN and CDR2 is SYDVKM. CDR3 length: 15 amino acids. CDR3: CASSPAGQLSYEQYF. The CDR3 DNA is TGTGCCAGCAGTCCAGCGGGACAGCTCTCCTACGAGCAGTACTTC.

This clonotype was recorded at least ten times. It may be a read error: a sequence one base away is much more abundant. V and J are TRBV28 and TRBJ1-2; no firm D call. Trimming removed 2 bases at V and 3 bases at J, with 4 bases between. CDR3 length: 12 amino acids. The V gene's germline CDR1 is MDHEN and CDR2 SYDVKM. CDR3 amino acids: CASSLGYYGYTF. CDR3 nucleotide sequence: TGTGCCAGCAGTTTAGGGTACTATGGCTACACCTTC.

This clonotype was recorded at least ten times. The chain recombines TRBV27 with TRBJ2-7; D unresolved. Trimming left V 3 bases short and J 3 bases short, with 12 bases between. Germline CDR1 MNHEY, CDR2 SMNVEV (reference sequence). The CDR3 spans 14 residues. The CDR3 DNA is TGTGCCAGCAGTTTGGACGCCTTGAGCTACGAGCAGTACTTC. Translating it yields CASSLDALSYEQYF.